Included here is one T cell receptor (beta chain) sequence, with context. The data were obtained in a study of blood T cell repertoires in COVID-19. Looking at the study overall: PBMCs, B-cell-depleted T cells, or T cells were the source of the cDNA or gDNA that made up the material.

Assay used: immunoSEQ multiplex PCR; TCRdb lists only in-frame clones, some missing. The sample holds more than 150,000 clones, 75% to 90% seen once. Germline CDR1 reads MDHEN; CDR2 reads SYDVKM. V was trimmed by 3 bases and J by 4 bases, leaving 7 bases between them. The CDR3 spans 12 residues. The clonotype was recovered from a man aged 70 or older with active or convalescent COVID-19. This sequence joins TRBV28 and TRBJ2-7; D gene unclear. The sequencing input was peripheral blood. The CDR3 bases are TGTGCCAGCAGTTTTTACGGGTACGAGCAGTACTTC. Encoded protein: CASSFYGYEQYF.